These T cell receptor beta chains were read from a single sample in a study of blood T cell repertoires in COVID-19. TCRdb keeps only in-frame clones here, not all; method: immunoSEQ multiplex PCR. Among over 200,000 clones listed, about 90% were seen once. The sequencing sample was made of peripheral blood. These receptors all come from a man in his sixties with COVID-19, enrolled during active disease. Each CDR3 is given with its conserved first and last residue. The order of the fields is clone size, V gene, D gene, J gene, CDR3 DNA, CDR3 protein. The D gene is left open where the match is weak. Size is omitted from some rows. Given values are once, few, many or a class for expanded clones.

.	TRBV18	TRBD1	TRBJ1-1	TGTGCCAGCTCACCCGGACAGGCAGGGAACACTGAAGCTTTCTTT	CASSPGQAGNTEAFF
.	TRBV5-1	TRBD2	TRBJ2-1	TGCGCCAGCAGCTTGTCAATGGCTAGCGGGGGGGCGTACAATGAGCAGTTCTTC	CASSLSMASGGAYNEQFF
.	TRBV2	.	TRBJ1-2	TGTGCCAGCAGTGAAGTCGACTGGGGGGGCTATGGCTACACCTTC	CASSEVDWGGYGYTF
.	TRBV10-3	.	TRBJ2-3	TGTGCCGCATCCCCAGCTGGCGGAGCTAGCACAGATACGCAGTATTTT	CAASPAGGASTDTQYF
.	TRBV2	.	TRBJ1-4	TGTGCCAGCAGAAAGGTCCAGGGCAATGAAAAACTGTTTTTT	CASRKVQGNEKLFF
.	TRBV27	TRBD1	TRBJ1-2	TGTGCCAGCAGTAACCGGGACAGGGGGTTGGATGGCTACACCTTC	CASSNRDRGLDGYTF
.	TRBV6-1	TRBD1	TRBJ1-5	TGTGCCAGCAGCCACACGACAGGGGGCCATCAGCCCCAGCATTTT	CASSHTTGGHQPQHF
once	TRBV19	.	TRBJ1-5	TGTGCCAGTAGTTCCCAACATTACAGTGTGAGCAATCAGCCCCAGCATTTT	CASSSQHYSVSNQPQHF
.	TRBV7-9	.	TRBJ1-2	TGTGCCAGCAGCTTGGGACACCGTAACTATGGCTACACCTTC	CASSLGHRNYGYTF
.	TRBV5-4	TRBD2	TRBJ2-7	TGTGCCAGCAGCCCCTCCGGGACTAGGCCCTCCTACGAGCAGTACTTC	CASSPSGTRPSYEQYF
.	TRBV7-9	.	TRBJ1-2	TGTGCCAGCAGCTTAGTACGGCAGGGGACCTATGGCTACACCTTC	CASSLVRQGTYGYTF
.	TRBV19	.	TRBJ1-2	TGTGCCAGTAGTATCTCTTACGGGAACTATGGCTACACCTTC	CASSISYGNYGYTF
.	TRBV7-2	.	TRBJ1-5	TGTGCCAGCAGCTTAGCGCAGGGTCGGGGCAATCAGCCCCAGCATTTT	CASSLAQGRGNQPQHF
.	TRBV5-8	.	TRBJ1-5	TGTGCCAGCAGCTTTGAGGGTCGGAGGGTCAATCAGCCCCAGCATTTT	CASSFEGRRVNQPQHF
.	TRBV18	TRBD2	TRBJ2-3	TGTGCCAGCTCACCACCGGGACTAGCAGTGGATACGCAGTATTTT	CASSPPGLAVDTQYF
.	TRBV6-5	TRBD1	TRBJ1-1	TGTGCCAGCAGGGGACAGGGGGCCGGGGACACTGAAGCTTTCTTT	CASRGQGAGDTEAFF
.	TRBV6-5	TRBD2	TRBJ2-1	TGTGCCAGCAGTTACTCCGGACTAGCGGGAGGCGCTGAGCAGTTCTTC	CASSYSGLAGGAEQFF
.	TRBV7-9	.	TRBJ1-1	TGTGCCAGCAGCCCTACTCGCACCTCTGAAGCTTTCTTT	CASSPTRTSEAFF
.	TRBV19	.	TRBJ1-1	TGTGCCAGTAGTATGCGCAGGGCTGAAGCTTTCTTT	CASSMRRAEAFF
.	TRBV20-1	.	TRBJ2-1	TGCAGTGCTAGCTCGGGGGATGAGCAGTTCTTC	CSASSGDEQFF
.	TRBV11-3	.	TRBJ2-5	TGTGCCAGCAGCTCGGGACTCCGCGGTGGTCCAGAGACCCAGTACTTC	CASSSGLRGGPETQYF
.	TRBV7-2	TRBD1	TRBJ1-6	TGTGCCAGCAGCATCGACAGGGGGCGTTCACCCCTCCACTTT	CASSIDRGRSPLHF
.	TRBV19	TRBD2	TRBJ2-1	TGTGCCAGTAGTATAAGTAAGGCTAGCGGGGGGGCCTATGAGCAGTTCTTC	CASSISKASGGAYEQFF
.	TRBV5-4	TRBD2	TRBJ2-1	TGTGCCAGCAGCTACCTAGCGGGTCTATACAATGAGCAGTTCTTC	CASSYLAGLYNEQFF
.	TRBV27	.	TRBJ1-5	TGTGCCAGCAGTTCACACCTACAGGGTCAGCCCCAGCATTTT	CASSSHLQGQPQHF
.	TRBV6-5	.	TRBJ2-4	TGTGCCAGCAGTTCTGGGCTACCTGGGGCCAAAAACATTCAGTACTTC	CASSSGLPGAKNIQYF
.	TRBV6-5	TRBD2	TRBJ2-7	TGTGCCAGCAGGCAAGGACTAGCGGGGGCAATGGCGTACTTC	CASRQGLAGAMAYF
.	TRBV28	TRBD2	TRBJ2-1	TGTGCCAGCAGTTCCAGTAGCGGGGGGAGCTACAATGAGCAGTTCTTC	CASSSSSGGSYNEQFF
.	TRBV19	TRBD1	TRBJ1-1	TGTGCCAGTAGTCCACAGGGGGGCACTGAAGCTTTCTTT	CASSPQGGTEAFF
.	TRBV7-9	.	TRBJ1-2	TGTGCCAGCAGCTCTACGACAGCCCACTATGGCTACACCTTC	CASSSTTAHYGYTF
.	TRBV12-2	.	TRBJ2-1	TGTGCAAGCCGCGGCCTAGCGGGGAGCTCCTACAATGAGCAGTTCTTC	CASRGLAGSSYNEQFF
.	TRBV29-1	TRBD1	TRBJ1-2	TGCAGCGTTGACATAATGGGCGGCAGGGGGCAGAATGGCTACACCTTC	CSVDIMGGRGQNGYTF
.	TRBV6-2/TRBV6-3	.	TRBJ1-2	TGTGCCAGCAGTTACTCCCCGGACAGAGGGGCTAACTATGGCTACACCTTC	CASSYSPDRGANYGYTF
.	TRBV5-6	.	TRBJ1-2	TGTGCCAGCAGCTTGCTGTCCTCGTCTGGCTACACCTTC	CASSLLSSSGYTF
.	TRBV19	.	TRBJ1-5	TGTGCCAGTAGTATAGGCGGGGGTAGCAATCAGCCCCAGCATTTT	CASSIGGGSNQPQHF
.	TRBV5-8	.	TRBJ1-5	TGTGCCAGCAGCCGTGGTGGGGGCTTCAATCAGCCCCAGCATTTT	CASSRGGGFNQPQHF
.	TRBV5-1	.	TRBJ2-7	TGCGCCAGCAGCCCGCGGCAGGGGCCCTACGAGCAGTACTTC	CASSPRQGPYEQYF
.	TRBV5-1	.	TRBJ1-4	TGCGCCAGCAGCTCGGGGAATGAAAAACTGTTTTTT	CASSSGNEKLFF
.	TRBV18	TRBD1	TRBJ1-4	TGTGCCAGCTCACCGACAGGGGCCAATGAAAAACTGTTTTTT	CASSPTGANEKLFF
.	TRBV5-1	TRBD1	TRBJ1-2	TGCGCCAGCAACCGGGACAGGGATGGCTACACCTTC	CASNRDRDGYTF
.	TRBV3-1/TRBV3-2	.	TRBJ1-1	TGTGCCAGCAGCAGACGGGGGACCACTGAAGCTTTCTTT	CASSRRGTTEAFF
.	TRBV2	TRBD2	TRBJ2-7	TGTGCCAGCAGTGAAGGTCGGGGGGGAAGCTACGAGCAGTACTTC	CASSEGRGGSYEQYF
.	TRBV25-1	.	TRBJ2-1	TGTGCCAGCAGTGAATATACAGTGAACAATGAGCAGTTCTTC	CASSEYTVNNEQFF
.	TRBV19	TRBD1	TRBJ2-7	TGTGCCAGTAGTAGGGTCGGACAGGGGACACCCTACGAGCAGTACTTC	CASSRVGQGTPYEQYF